A single sample gave rise to the 14 T cell receptor beta chains below, sequenced in a study of blood T cell repertoires in COVID-19. Libraries were prepared by immunoSEQ multiplex PCR; TCRdb keeps only in-frame clonotypes and omits some of them. The sample has 130,000 to 150,000 clones; 87% are singletons. Sequencing was performed on peripheral blood. These receptors all come from a man aged 50 to 59 who had recovered from COVID-19.

The chain is built from TRBV30 and TRBJ1-4; D unclear. V lost 2 bases, J lost 2 bases, and 15 bases lay in between. Germline V lookup: CDR1 GTSNPN, CDR2 SVGIG (reference sequence). The CDR3 contains 16 residues. The CDR3 here is CAWSLAGGSTNEKLFF. The CDR3 bases are TGTGCCTGGAGTCTGGCAGGAGGTTCCACTAATGAAAAACTGTTTTTT.

The rearrangement links TRBV11-1 to TRBJ1-1; the D gene is possibly TRBD1 (6 bases). CDR1 is SGHAT, CDR2 FQDESV, per germline (reference sequence). The germline V and J ends were trimmed by 7 bases and 5 bases, with 23 bases remaining between them. This CDR3 spans 16 amino acids. The CDR3 DNA reads as TGTGCCAGCACCTGGAGACCGGGACACACTCGAACTGAAGCTTTCTTT. Its translation is CASTWRPGHTRTEAFF.

The genes are TRBV4-3 and TRBJ2-1; TRBD2 might be the D (5 bases). The length of the CDR3 is 18 residues. The germline V and J ends were trimmed by 1 base and 2 bases, with 18 bases remaining between them. Germline CDR1 is LGHNA and CDR2 is YSLEER. The CDR3 here is CASSQGPAGDPTYNEQFF. CDR3 DNA: TGCGCCAGCAGCCAAGGGCCGGCGGGCGATCCCACCTACAATGAGCAGTTCTTC.

The J gene is TRBJ2-3, the V gene TRBV9, with TRBD1 as a possible D gene (5 bases). V shed 1 base and J shed 0 bases, with 12 bases lying between them. The CDR3 loop spans 16 amino acids. Germline CDR1 is SGDLS and CDR2 is YYNGEE. The DNA of the CDR3 is TGTGCCAGCAGCGTAATAGGGGCTCAAAGCACAGATACGCAGTATTTT. Encoded protein: CASSVIGAQSTDTQYF.

This chain connects TRBV19 to TRBJ1-4; D not resolved. The CDR3 loop spans 15 amino acids. The V and J ends lost 5 bases and 3 bases respectively, with 13 bases between them. Germline CDR1 is LNHDA and CDR2 is SQIVND (reference sequence). CDR3 nucleotide sequence: TGTGCCAGTAGTCTGGGAGTGGCGGCTAATGAAAAACTGTTTTTT. Encoded protein: CASSLGVAANEKLFF.

CDR3 in amino acids: CASSGQRGGPDTQYF. The CDR3, as DNA: TGTGCCAGCAGTGGCCAGCGGGGGGGCCCAGATACGCAGTATTTT. The gene calls are TRBV2 and TRBJ2-3; TRBD2 agrees at 10 bases. Germline CDR1 SNHLY, CDR2 FYNNEI. The length of the CDR3 is 15 residues. V shed 4 bases and J 4 bases; nucleotides not matched to a gene: 5.

The rearrangement links TRBV29-1 to TRBJ2-7, with D perhaps matching TRBD2 (6 bases). The CDR3 extends over 11 amino acids. The ends were cut back, 6 bases at V and 2 bases at J, with 8 bases in the middle. Per germline, CDR1 SQVTM and CDR2 ANQGSEA. The CDR3 region has the DNA TGCAGCGTGGAGGGAGCCTACGAGCAGTACTTC. It translates to CSVEGAYEQYF.

This clone was counted a single time. This chain uses TRBV6-2 or TRBV6-3 with TRBJ2-2; 9 bases match TRBD2. V was pared by 6 bases and J by 5 bases, with 1 base of the junction left unmatched. Germline V gene data show CDR1 as MNHEY and CDR2 as SVGEGT. The CDR3 has 13 residues. The CDR3 DNA reads as TGTGCCAGCAGCAGCGGGGGGACCGGGGAGCTGTTTTTT. Encoded protein: CASSSGGTGELFF.

This clone came up once. This sequence joins TRBV4-1 and TRBJ1-5; 7 nucleotides align to TRBD1. V was clipped by 3 bases and J by 1 base; unmatched bases: 18. Per the germline V gene, CDR1 is MGHRA and CDR2 is YSYEKL. The CDR3 loop spans 20 amino acids. The CDR3 sequence: CASSQARGQQGIWSNQPQHF. The CDR3 coding sequence is TGCGCCAGCAGCCAGGCGCGGGGTCAACAGGGGATTTGGAGCAATCAGCCCCAGCATTTT.

The chain recombines TRBV7-2 with TRBJ1-3; D is unresolved. Trimming removed 1 base from V and 0 bases from J, with 7 bases in between. This CDR3 region has 15 residues. CDR1 and CDR2 (germline): SGHTA, FQGNSA. CDR3 sequence (DNA): TGTGCCAGCAGCTTAGACCTACCCTCTGGAAACACCATATATTTT. The encoded protein is CASSLDLPSGNTIYF.

The chain links TRBV4-3 to TRBJ2-7; 14 bases match TRBD2. This CDR3 region has 21 residues. Germline V CDR1 and CDR2: LGHNA, YSLEER. With 4 bases clipped from V and 6 bases from J, the junction kept 23 bases outside the gene matches. CDR3 DNA: TGCGCCAGCAGCCCCCACTATGGGACTAGCGGGGGACCGAGGGCTCGTGGCGAGCAGTACTTC. Its translation: CASSPHYGTSGGPRARGEQYF.

This chain uses TRBV27 with TRBJ1-5; no firm D call. V was clipped by 2 bases and J by 9 bases, with 8 bases between them. CDR3 size: 12 residues. The germline gives CDR1 MNHEY, CDR2 SMNVEV (reference sequence). The CDR3 DNA reads as TGTGCCAGCAGTTTAAACGGCGGGCCCCAGCATTTT. It is translated as CASSLNGGPQHF.

V and J are TRBV5-1 and TRBJ2-1; 12 bases are shared with TRBD2. This CDR3 is 15 amino acids long. The V gene end was trimmed by 2 bases and the J gene end by 10 bases; junction bases not matched to a gene: 7. Germline CDR1 and CDR2: SGHRS and YFSETQ. The CDR3 DNA reads as TGCGCCAGCAGCTTCACCGGGACTAGCGGGCCAGAGCAGTTCTTC. It codes for CASSFTGTSGPEQFF. The whole variable domain, filled in from reference TRBV5-1 and TRBJ2-1, reads KAGVTQTPRYLIKTRGQQVTLSCSPISGHRSVSWYQQTPGQGLQFLFEYFSETQRNKGNFPGRFSGRQFSNSRSEMNVSTLELGDSALYLCASSFTGTSGPEQFFGPGTRLTVL.

The chain joins TRBV7-2 to TRBJ1-6, with a tentative D call TRBD1 (5 bases). V was trimmed by 3 bases and J by 7 bases, leaving 13 bases between them. In germline, CDR1 is SGHTA, CDR2 FQGNSA. This CDR3 spans 15 amino acids. CDR3 bases: TGTGCCAGCAGCTTTTCTACAGGCTACAATTCACCCCTCCACTTT. Its protein product is CASSFSTGYNSPLHF.